The clone carrying this T cell receptor (beta chain) showed up just a few times. Its antigen remains unidentified. For the second PCR, which ran for roughly 7 to 11 cycles, a sample-barcoded 5' primer and a J-beta primer mix were used. Each of the cDNA molecules was tagged by a template-switch adaptor with 12 random nucleotides. TCRdb fed the 5' RACE reads into MiXCR, producing one record per CDR3 protein. The sample holds 1,800,000 or so distinct CDR3 sequences, approximately 39% seen once. Germline V lookup: CDR1 LNHNV, CDR2 YYDKDF (reference sequence). CDR3 length: 13 residues. J gave up 9 bases and V 1 base, and 3 bases lay outside the gene matches. Caucasian individuals from Russia who were healthy and aged roughly 6 to 90 acted as donors. This sample was taken from a study of blood T cells in healthy people across ages. Study-level points and caveats: CMV status of donors was unknown, possibly confounding expanded clonotype changes.

The chain joins TRBV15 to TRBJ2-1, with 7 bases that match TRBD2. The origin of this receptor is a human donor in good health. The sequenced sample was blood. The CDR3 is CATSRVGGGEQFF. DNA for the CDR3: TGTGCCACCAGCAGAGTTGGGGGGGGTGAGCAGTTCTTC.